These 8 T cell receptor beta chains were sequenced from one sample in a study of blood T cell repertoires in COVID-19. The assay was immunoSEQ multiplex PCR, and TCRdb's table has in-frame clones only and misses some. There are around 250,000 clones in the sample; about 91% occur only once, and less than 5% lies in the top ten. What was sequenced was peripheral blood. Source of these receptors: a woman in her 40s who had recovered from COVID-19.

CDR3 sequence reads: CASSSTGVPETQYF. DNA for the CDR3: TGTGCCAGCAGCTCCACGGGGGTCCCAGAGACCCAGTACTTC. V is TRBV28 and J is TRBJ2-5; D might be TRBD2 (6 bases). The germline V gene has CDR1 MDHEN and CDR2 SYDVKM. The CDR3 length is 14 residues. Trimming removed 6 bases from V and 4 bases from J, with 15 bases in between.

The J gene is TRBJ1-1, the V gene TRBV9; the D gene is possibly TRBD1 (5 bases). V was cut by 4 bases and J by 4 bases, with 17 bases left in between. The germline V gene has CDR1 SGDLS and CDR2 YYNGEE. This CDR3 spans 15 amino acids. CDR3 region: CASSPTGGLVTEAFF. The CDR3 DNA reads as TGTGCCAGCAGCCCAACCGGGGGATTAGTCACTGAAGCTTTCTTT.

The CDR3 spells CASSYRTSGYNEQFF. The CDR3, as DNA: TGTGCCAGCAGTTACCGGACTAGCGGTTACAATGAGCAGTTCTTC. The chain carries TRBV6-5 and TRBJ2-1, with TRBD2 matching over 10 bases. J lost 4 bases, V lost 2 bases, and 2 bases had no gene match. The CDR3 is made up of 15 amino acids. The germline V gene has CDR1 MNHEY and CDR2 SVGAGI.

This clone was picked up one time. The rearrangement links TRBV15 to TRBJ1-2; D remains ambiguous. Germline V gene lookup returns CDR1 LNHNV and CDR2 YYDKDF (reference sequence). V was trimmed by 2 bases and J by 8 bases, leaving 12 bases between them. The CDR3 extends over 13 amino acids. CDR3 in DNA: TGTGCCACCAGCAGACAGGAGGAGATGGGCTACACCTTC. Protein: CATSRQEEMGYTF.

This chain links TRBV30 with TRBJ1-1; D is perhaps TRBD1 (5 bases). With 2 bases removed from V and 5 bases from J, the gap between germline ends came to 15 bases. The length of the CDR3 is 14 residues. Germline loops: CDR1 GTSNPN, CDR2 SVGIG (reference sequence). The CDR3 sequence is CAWSYTGFGTEAFF. DNA for the CDR3: TGTGCCTGGAGTTACACAGGTTTTGGAACTGAAGCTTTCTTT.

This clone appeared once. The V and J genes are TRBV6-5 and TRBJ1-6; D is unresolved. Trimming left V 5 bases short and J 8 bases short, with 13 bases between. Germline values: CDR1 MNHEY, CDR2 SVGAGI. The CDR3 length is 14 residues. CDR3 sequence (DNA): TGTGCCAGCAGTACAAGCGGCAGAGATTCACCCCTCCACTTT. Its translation is CASSTSGRDSPLHF.

The rearrangement joins TRBV7-7 to TRBJ1-1; D gene uncertain. The germline gives CDR1 SSHAT, CDR2 FNYEAQ (reference sequence). The V end lost 5 bases, the J end lost 2 bases, and 9 bases lay between the germline ends. CDR3 size: 13 residues. This CDR3 reads CASSLAYNTEAFF. The CDR3, as DNA: TGTGCCAGCAGCCTTGCCTACAACACTGAAGCTTTCTTT.

The V call is TRBV24-1, the J call TRBJ2-1; tentatively, D is TRBD1 (5 bases). The germline V and J ends were trimmed by 4 bases and 9 bases, with 18 bases remaining between them. The CDR3 runs to 15 residues. Germline V gene sequence: CDR1 KGHDR, CDR2 SFDVKD. As DNA, the CDR3 is TGTGCCACCAGTGACTCAGGAGTTGGGCAGGGTGAGCAGTTCTTC. It is translated as CATSDSGVGQGEQFF.